Presented here are 7 T cell receptor beta chains from one specimen sequenced in a study of identical twins. TCRdb itself ran the 5' RACE reads through MiXCR, one entry per CDR3 protein. The data hold 690,000 or so distinct CDR3 sequences, with less than 10% observed a single time. The sample was also reused in another study, on yellow fever vaccine responses in identical twins.

The sample was PBMCs. The receptor source for this set is a woman aged 18-35 years in good health.

This clonotype was recorded many times. The genes are TRBV20-1 and TRBJ2-2, with 7 bases fitting TRBD1. The V and J ends lost 0 bases and 6 bases, in that order; junction bases with no gene match: 10. Germline V CDR1 and CDR2: DFQATT, SNEGSKA (reference sequence). The CDR3 loop spans 16 amino acids. DNA of the CDR3: TGCAGTGCTAGAGATTGGAAGACAGGGATGGCCGGGGAGCTGTTTTTT. Translation: CSARDWKTGMAGELFF.

This clonotype appeared many times. The CDR3 region has the DNA TGCAGCGTTGCAGGGGGAGAGACCCAGTACTTC. The encoded protein is CSVAGGETQYF. The V gene is TRBV29-1, the J gene TRBJ2-5; 7 bases line up with TRBD1. In germline, CDR1 is SQVTM, CDR2 ANQGSEA. J gave up 4 bases and V 4 bases, and 0 bases lay outside the gene matches. The CDR3 covers 11 residues. Drawing the rest from reference TRBV29-1 and TRBJ2-5, the complete variable domain is SAVISQKPSRDICQRGTSLTIQCQVDSQVTMMFWYRQQPGQSLTLIATANQGSEATYESGFVIDKFPISRPNLTFSTLTVSNMSPEDSSIYLCSVAGGETQYFGPGTRLLVL.

The chain uses TRBV7-9 and TRBJ1-2; D remains ambiguous. The CDR3 extends over 16 amino acids. CDR1 and CDR2 (germline): SEHNR, FQNEAQ (reference sequence). The V end was cut by 5 bases, the J end by 8 bases, with 24 bases between. CDR3: CASSPIREASVGGYTF. The CDR3 DNA follows: TGTGCCAGCAGCCCAATTAGGGAGGCCTCAGTGGGGGGCTACACCTTC.

CDR3 sequence: CASSLQGAIGEQYF. CDR3 bases: TGTGCCAGCAGTTTACAGGGGGCAATTGGAGAGCAGTACTTC. This sequence joins TRBV12-3 or TRBV12-4 and TRBJ2-7, with TRBD1 matching 8 bases. The CDR3 spans 14 residues. Trimming cost V 2 bases and J 7 bases; bases outside gene matches: 7.

This rearrangement joins TRBV4-3 to TRBJ1-5; no definite D call. The V end was cut by 0 bases, the J end by 7 bases, with 13 bases between. Germline V gene sequence: CDR1 LGHNA, CDR2 YSLEER. The CDR3 totals 15 residues. The CDR3 protein is CASSQDGSSGQPQHF. The CDR3 bases are TGCGCCAGCAGCCAAGATGGGAGTTCCGGGCAGCCCCAGCATTTT.

This clonotype has only a few counts. The chain couples TRBV6-2 or TRBV6-3 to TRBJ2-3; D is possibly TRBD2 (5 bases). V dropped 0 bases and J dropped 3 bases, with 16 bases sitting between them. The CDR3 extends over 17 amino acids. CDR1 is MNHEY, CDR2 SVGEGT, per germline. In nucleotides, the CDR3 is TGTGCCAGCAGTTACTCGAGGGCACTGCAAGCTACAGATACGCAGTATTTT. Protein product: CASSYSRALQATDTQYF.

This clonotype was recorded at least ten times. This chain connects TRBV20-1 to TRBJ2-1; TRBD2 might be the D (6 bases). The germline V and J ends were trimmed by 8 bases and 6 bases, with 14 bases remaining between them. Germline-derived CDR1 and CDR2 are DFQATT and SNEGSKA (reference sequence). This CDR3 comprises 12 residues. CDR3 sequence reads: CSSGVRVNEQFF. Here the CDR3 DNA reads TGCAGTTCGGGGGTGAGGGTCAATGAGCAGTTCTTC.